Given below is one TCR beta chain in context. Antigen: not known. This sample is part of a study of cytomegalovirus exposure and HLA in healthy donors. This CDR3 is built from 13 residues. From germline, CDR1 is SGHTA and CDR2 FQGTGA. Between the trimmed V and J ends, which lost 5 bases and 1 base, there was a span of 8 bases. Study observations and caveats: Diagnosis of cytomegalovirus status made by the classifier reportedly showed high specificity and sensitivity.

Whereas donors were nominally healthy upon sampling, unrecorded immune exposures were probable. In the PCR, 60 Vbeta and 13 Jbeta primers were used. The table came from immunoSEQ multiplex PCR; TCRdb's copy has only in-frame clones and leaves some out. The repertoire has 100,000 to 150,000 clones, approximately 81% of them found once; the top ten carry 2%. V usage is TRBV7-3 and J usage is TRBJ2-5; D is ambiguous. The receptor was isolated from a young man in good health and CMV-seronegative. The sequenced sample consisted of PBMCs. For the CDR3, the DNA is TGTGCCAGCAGCCCTCCCCCCCAAGAGACCCAGTACTTC. Amino acid sequence: CASSPPPQETQYF.